This entry lists 10 T cell receptor beta chains sequenced from one sample in a study of blood T cell repertoires in COVID-19. This table comes from immunoSEQ multiplex PCR, and its TCRdb copy is limited to in-frame clones, with some not included. The data hold about 200,000 clones, with 84% observed a single time. Sequenced material: peripheral blood. The receptors originated from a human donor in a cohort sampled during active COVID-19.

The chain recombines TRBV21-1 with TRBJ2-5; the DNA was not compared with TRBD1, the D call given in the table. TRBV21-1 is given as a pseudogene. The CDR3 sequence is 17 residues long. DNA of the CDR3: TGTGCCAGCAGCAAATGGATGATAGGGACAGGGGGAGAGACCCAGTACTTC. Residues: CASSKWMIGTGGETQYF.

The chain is built from TRBV2 and TRBJ2-1; 11 bases agree with TRBD2. With V trimmed by 4 bases and J by 8 bases, 4 bases remained unmatched. CDR3 length: 14 residues. Per germline, CDR1 SNHLY and CDR2 FYNNEI. CDR3 in DNA: TGTGCCAGCAGTGTAACTAGCGGGAGAGATGAGCAGTTCTTC. It encodes CASSVTSGRDEQFF.

The rearrangement joins TRBV7-8 to TRBJ1-1; 7 bases are a match to TRBD1. The CDR3 has 13 residues. Trimming cost V 5 bases and J 8 bases; bases outside gene matches: 8. Germline CDR1 and CDR2: SGHVS and FQNEAQ. The CDR3 reads CASSTNRGLEAFF. The CDR3 bases are TGTGCCAGCAGCACGAACAGGGGCCTAGAAGCTTTCTTT.

CDR3 loop: CASSFVVQPQHF. CDR3 coding DNA: TGTGCCAGCAGTTTCGTAGTTCAGCCCCAGCATTTT. The chain combines TRBV28 with TRBJ1-5; D is unclear. This CDR3 contains 12 residues. Germline CDR1 and CDR2: MDHEN and SYDVKM. V dropped 3 bases and J dropped 6 bases, with 6 bases sitting between them.

DNA of the CDR3: TGTGCCACCGCAGACGGGAGTTCCGCGAACACCGGGGAGCTGTTTTTT. Protein product: CATADGSSANTGELFF. The chain is built from TRBV24-1 and TRBJ2-2, with D possibly matching TRBD2 (6 bases). The CDR3 is 16 amino acids. Germline V gene data show CDR1 as KGHDR and CDR2 as SFDVKD. V was pared by 9 bases and J by 0 bases, with 16 bases between.

This chain uses TRBV28 with TRBJ2-3; TRBD2 might be the D (6 bases). This CDR3 is 15 amino acids long. V dropped 2 bases and J dropped 5 bases, with 14 bases sitting between them. Germline lookup yields CDR1 MDHEN and CDR2 SYDVKM. The CDR3 bases are TGTGCCAGCAGTTTAGGCGCGACCGGGGGAGATACGCAGTATTTT. As protein: CASSLGATGGDTQYF.

The chain recombines TRBV5-6 with TRBJ2-4, with D maybe TRBD1 (6 bases). V was cut by 3 bases and J by 3 bases, with 13 bases left in between. This CDR3 comprises 15 residues. Germline CDR1 and CDR2: SGHDT and YYEEEE. CDR3 bases: TGTGCCAGCAGCTGGAAACAGGGTGGCAAAAACATTCAGTACTTC. This gives the protein CASSWKQGGKNIQYF.

J is TRBJ2-7 and V is TRBV2; no reliable D call. The length of the CDR3 is 11 residues. Germline V gives CDR1 SNHLY, CDR2 FYNNEI. Trimming took 6 bases from V and 2 from J, leaving 5 bases between them. The CDR3 region has the DNA TGTGCCAGCAGAATAACCTACGAGCAGTACTTC. Its translation: CASRITYEQYF.

This chain links TRBV13 with TRBJ1-2; tentative D call: TRBD1 (5 bases). Germline-derived CDR1 and CDR2 are PRHDT and FYEKMQ (reference sequence). Trimming left V 2 bases short and J 3 bases short, with 13 bases between. CDR3 length equals 15 residues. As DNA, the CDR3 is TGTGCCAGCAGCTTAAATGGTCAGGGCCACTATGGCTACACCTTC. Amino acid sequence: CASSLNGQGHYGYTF.

V gene TRBV27 combines with J gene TRBJ2-1; 12 bases match TRBD2. Losses at the gene ends were 2 bases for V and 4 bases for J; bases not matched to a gene: 6. CDR3 length equals 17 residues. Germline lookup yields CDR1 MNHEY and CDR2 SMNVEV (reference sequence). CDR3: CASSLSGTSGFYNEQFF. The CDR3 DNA is TGTGCCAGCAGTTTAAGCGGGACTAGCGGGTTTTACAATGAGCAGTTCTTC.